The 10 T cell receptor beta chains presented below share a single source sample, sequenced in a study of vaccination and CD4 T cells after COVID-19. Their cognate antigens are unknown. Stated treatment: roughly 10-day PBMC culture with coronavirus spike peptide pools or control peptides (ViraFEST assay). Harvesting of the unexposed donor's CD4+ T cells predated the COVID-19 pandemic (2011-2018). Sequencing of DNA taken from cultured CD4+ T cells relied on the Oncomine TCR Beta short-read assay. Investigators obtained genomic DNA by extraction from cultured CD4+ T cells. TCRdb re-called the PCR reads with MiXCR, one entry per CDR3 protein. The table lists around 9,400 distinct CDR3 sequences, around a third of them singletons, with approximately 22% in the top ten. Source material: CD4+ T cells from blood, cultured in vitro. Receptor source: a human donor in good health.

The chain employs TRBV19 and TRBJ2-1, with TRBD2 matching 8 bases. CDR3 size: 13 residues. The ends lost 6 bases at V and 10 bases at J; junction bases unmatched: 8. Germline CDR1 LNHDA, CDR2 SQIVND (reference sequence). The CDR3 reads CASRLAGSGEQFF. In nucleotides, the CDR3 is TGTGCCAGTAGGTTAGCGGGGTCAGGAGAGCAGTTCTTC.

J is TRBJ2-6 and V is TRBV15; 11 positions match TRBD1. J gave up 2 bases and V 4 bases, and 10 bases lay outside the gene matches. The CDR3 spans 19 residues. The germline V gene encodes CDR1 LNHNV and CDR2 YYDKDF (reference sequence). The CDR3 DNA reads as TGTGCCACCAGCACCGACCGGACAGGGGGCCGAGCTGGGGCCAACGTCCTGACTTTC. It specifies CATSTDRTGGRAGANVLTF.

The chain combines TRBV19 with TRBJ2-2; possibly TRBD1 for D (6 bases). CDR3 size: 16 residues. V was clipped by 7 bases and J by 2 bases, with 17 bases between them. CDR1 is LNHDA, CDR2 SQIVND, per germline (reference sequence). The DNA for the CDR3 is TGTGCCAGTACCCTAACCGGGACACTAAACACCGGGGAGCTGTTTTTT. Amino acid sequence: CASTLTGTLNTGELFF.

V and J are TRBV7-3 and TRBJ2-1; 7 nucleotides match TRBD1. V lost 5 bases and J lost 6; bases outside the gene matches: 10. Germline V gene data show CDR1 as SGHTA and CDR2 as FQGTGA. This CDR3 spans 15 amino acids. CDR3 protein: CASSPRDRTGNEQFF. As DNA, the CDR3 is TGTGCCAGCAGCCCCCGTGACAGGACAGGCAATGAGCAGTTCTTC.

The chain is built from TRBV12-3 or TRBV12-4 and TRBJ2-2; 8 bases fit TRBD2. V lost 5 bases, J lost 4 bases, and 9 bases stayed unmatched. The CDR3 has 16 residues. CDR3 sequence: CASSPHFSGATGELFF. The CDR3 DNA follows: TGTGCCAGCAGTCCACACTTTAGCGGGGCCACCGGGGAGCTGTTTTTT.

This clonotype was seen only a few times. V gene TRBV6-2 or TRBV6-3 combines with J gene TRBJ2-2; D gene uncertain. Deletions cut 1 base from V and 7 bases from J, with 4 bases between. The germline V gene has CDR1 MNHEY and CDR2 SVGEGT. The CDR3 has 12 amino acids. This CDR3 reads CASSYWGGELFF. As DNA, the CDR3 is TGTGCCAGCAGTTACTGGGGCGGGGAGCTGTTTTTT.

The chain recombines TRBV6-1 with TRBJ2-3, with 7 bases that match TRBD2. The CDR3 has 15 residues. After removal of 6 bases from V and 7 bases from J, the junction contained 13 bases not matched to a gene. Germline CDR1 MNHNS, CDR2 SASEGT. Written as DNA, the CDR3 is TGTGCCAGCAGAACTCACGCGGGAGCGGAGTATACGCAGTATTTT. This gives the protein CASRTHAGAEYTQYF.

In regard to this clonotype: The junction differs from germline at one of its ends, possibly a read error. The rearrangement joins TRBV11-3 to TRBJ2-7; TRBD1 agrees at 10 bases. Germline V gene sequence: CDR1 SGHNT, CDR2 YENEEA. The CDR3 spans 17 residues. In DNA form, the CDR3 reads TGTGCCAGCAGCTTAGGACAGGGGGCCGGAATGAGTTACGAGCATTACTTC. Its translation is CASSLGQGAGMSYEHYF.

This clonotype was seen a handful of times. For the CDR3, the DNA is TGTGCCAGCAGCTTTTTAGGACAAGCCACCGGGGAGCTGTTTTTT. It codes for CASSFLGQATGELFF. V and J are TRBV7-2 and TRBJ2-2; D possibly corresponds to TRBD1 (5 bases). The CDR3 has 15 residues. Germline V gene sequence: CDR1 SGHTA, CDR2 FQGNSA. V lost 3 bases and J lost 4, with 12 bases in between.

This clonotype has just a few counts. The V gene is TRBV10-3, the J gene TRBJ1-6; D unclear. The length of the CDR3 is 14 residues. Germline V lookup: CDR1 ENHRY, CDR2 SYGVKD. Trimming removed 8 bases from V and 5 bases from J, with 13 bases in between. CDR3: CAIGSDTNNSPLHF. The CDR3 DNA sequence: TGTGCCATCGGAAGCGACACAAATAATTCACCCCTCCACTTT.